The rows below give T cell receptor beta chains drawn from one sample of a study of blood T cell repertoires in COVID-19. The table came from immunoSEQ multiplex PCR; TCRdb's copy has only in-frame clones and leaves some out. The repertoire has a few hundred thousand clones, approximately 87% of them found once; the top ten carry about 5%. The sample taken for sequencing was peripheral blood. These receptors were taken from a man in his 60s who had recovered from COVID-19. CDR3s include the opening cysteine and the closing phenylalanine or tryptophan. Each record gives: D gene, clone size, V gene, J gene, CDR3 DNA, CDR3 protein. D genes are given only for firm matches. Only part of the rows carry a size: once, few, many, or a class if the clone is expanded.

TRBD1,NA,TRBV5-1,TRBJ2-3,TGCGCCAGCAGCTTGGTAGGGGGCCGAACAGATACGCAGTATTTT,CASSLVGGRTDTQYF
NA,NA,TRBV7-8,TRBJ2-1,TGTGCCAGCAGCTTAGCGGGGAGCTCCTACAATGAGCAGTTCTTC,CASSLAGSSYNEQFF
TRBD1,NA,TRBV6-6,TRBJ2-2,TGTGCCAGCAGAGACCAGGGGGTTGCGACCGGGGAGCTGTTTTTT,CASRDQGVATGELFF
TRBD1,once,TRBV5-5,TRBJ1-6,TGTGCCAGCAGCTTGGGGGGACAGGGAAATTCACCCCTCCACTTT,CASSLGGQGNSPLHF
NA,NA,TRBV5-4,TRBJ2-5,TGTGCCAGCAGCTTGGAGCGGGTGCAAGAGACCCAGTACTTC,CASSLERVQETQYF
NA,NA,TRBV6-6,TRBJ2-7,TGTGCCAGCAGCCCGACAGGACCGAGCTCCTACGAGCAGTACTTC,CASSPTGPSSYEQYF
NA,NA,TRBV3-1/TRBV3-2,TRBJ2-1,TGTGCCAGCAGCGCCCAGGGACTCGGGCAGTTCTTC,CASSAQGLGQFF
TRBD2,NA,TRBV19,TRBJ2-7,TGTGCCAGTAGTATCCCGGGACTAGCGTTATACGAGCAGTACTTC,CASSIPGLALYEQYF
TRBD1,NA,TRBV7-9,TRBJ2-7,TGTGCCAGCAGCTTAGTTCAGGGGGCCTACGAGCAGTACTTC,CASSLVQGAYEQYF
NA,few,TRBV10-3,TRBJ1-6,TGTGCCATCAGTGCAACCGAAGGAGATAATTCACCCCTCCACTTT,CAISATEGDNSPLHF
TRBD1,NA,TRBV11-2,TRBJ2-6,TGTGCCAGCAGTCTACAGGGGACCGGGGCCAACGTCCTGACTTTC,CASSLQGTGANVLTF
TRBD2,NA,TRBV7-8,TRBJ2-7,TGTGCCAGCAGCTTCCGTGGGTCTAGCGGGAGGAGCTCCTACGAGCAGTACTTC,CASSFRGSSGRSSYEQYF
NA,NA,TRBV3-1/TRBV3-2,TRBJ2-7,TGTGCCAGCAGCCAAGATGTGGTAAGGGGCTCCTACGAGCAGTACTTC,CASSQDVVRGSYEQYF
NA,NA,TRBV2,TRBJ1-5,TGTGCCAGCAAGAGGCGCCCGGGGGGCAATCAGCCCCAGCATTTT,CASKRRPGGNQPQHF
NA,NA,TRBV5-6,TRBJ1-1,TGTGCCAGCAGCTATGCTGACAATAGGAACACTGAAGCTTTCTTT,CASSYADNRNTEAFF
TRBD2,NA,TRBV6-1,TRBJ2-3,TGTGCCAGCAGTGCATTAACCCGAGCGGGGGTACGCACAGATACGCAGTATTTT,CASSALTRAGVRTDTQYF
TRBD2,once,TRBV2,TRBJ2-3,TGTGCCAGCAGCTCACTAGCGGGTTTTAGCACAGATACGCAGTATTTT,CASSSLAGFSTDTQYF
NA,few,TRBV5-1,TRBJ1-5,TGCGCCAGCAGCTTGGCGGCAGGGCGCAATCAGCCCCAGCATTTT,CASSLAAGRNQPQHF
TRBD2,NA,TRBV19,TRBJ2-7,TGTGCCAGTAGTGATTGGGCTGGGACTAGCGGGCCACAAACGTCCTACGAGCAGTACTTC,CASSDWAGTSGPQTSYEQYF
TRBD1,NA,TRBV19,TRBJ1-4,TGTGCCAGTAGTATTGGAAACGGACAGGGGAACGAAAAACTGTTTTTT,CASSIGNGQGNEKLFF
NA,NA,TRBV2,TRBJ1-6,TGTGCCAGCAGAGAGGACAGATATAATTCACCCCTCCACTTT,CASREDRYNSPLHF
TRBD2,NA,TRBV7-2,TRBJ2-3,TGTGCCAGCAGCTTTCTAACTAGCGGGAGGTCCACGCAGTATTTT,CASSFLTSGRSTQYF